The next 18 T cell receptor beta chains were all read from a single sample in a study of blood T cells in healthy people across ages. A second about 7 to 11 cycle PCR used barcoded and J-beta primers. TCRdb independently ran MiXCR on the 5' RACE reads; one entry per CDR3 protein. The sample contains more than 1,400,000 distinct CDR3 sequences, 35% to 45% of which appear only once. Sequencing input: blood. The receptors come from a young woman in good health.

A word on this clonotype: One base away lies a much larger clone, so this may be a sequencing read error. The rearrangement joins TRBV15 to TRBJ2-5; tentatively, D is TRBD2 (5 bases). The CDR3 runs to 14 residues. Germline V CDR1 and CDR2: LNHNV, YYDKDF (reference sequence). V was pared by 2 bases and J by 11 bases, with 18 bases between. The chain's CDR3 is CATSRRELSNEQYF. In nucleotides, the CDR3 is TGTGCCACCAGCAGACGGGAACTGTCGAATGAGCAGTACTTC.

In its sample, this clonotype was seen many times. The rearrangement links TRBV10-3 to TRBJ2-7; no reliable D call. CDR1 ENHRY and CDR2 SYGVKD come from the germline V gene. This CDR3 has 11 amino acids. V lost 6 bases to trimming and J lost 3 bases, with 6 bases between them. In nucleotides, the CDR3 is TGTGCCATCAGCGGGCGCTACGAGCAGTACTTC. It is translated as CAISGRYEQYF.

This rearrangement joins TRBV5-1 to TRBJ1-5; 7 nucleotides line up with TRBD1. The CDR3 totals 14 residues. V shed 4 bases, J shed 4 bases, and the junction held 5 bases outside the gene matches. In germline, CDR1 is SGHRS, CDR2 YFSETQ. This chain's CDR3 is CASSPGQQNQPQHF. Written as DNA, the CDR3 is TGCGCCAGCAGCCCGGGACAGCAAAATCAGCCCCAGCATTTT.

This clonotype occurred once. The J gene is TRBJ2-4, the V gene TRBV28; TRBD1 agrees at 7 bases. CDR3 length: 17 residues. V lost 0 bases to trimming and J lost 0 bases; unmatched junction nucleotides: 5. The germline V gene encodes CDR1 MDHEN and CDR2 SYDVKM. CDR3 protein: CASSLWGTALAKNIQYF. The CDR3 DNA reads as TGTGCCAGCAGTTTATGGGGGACAGCGCTAGCCAAAAACATTCAGTACTTC.

This chain joins TRBV6-5 and TRBJ1-1; D is perhaps TRBD1 (6 bases). Germline-derived CDR1 and CDR2 are MNHEY and SVGAGI. Deletions cut 8 bases from V and 2 bases from J, with 12 bases between. This CDR3 is built from 13 residues. CDR3 loop: CASSGVSNTEAFF. In DNA form, the CDR3 reads TGTGCCAGCTCAGGGGTGAGCAACACTGAAGCTTTCTTT.

The gene calls are TRBV7-2 and TRBJ2-5, with 11 bases aligning to TRBD2. This CDR3 comprises 16 residues. Germline CDR1 reads SGHTA; CDR2 reads FQGNSA. Trimming at V came to 3 bases and at J to 11 bases, leaving 14 bases not matched to a gene. The CDR3 nucleotides read TGTGCCAGCAGCTTCATGTTAGCGGGAGGGCCAAATGAGCAGTACTTC. Translation gives CASSFMLAGGPNEQYF.

The rearrangement links TRBV7-9 to TRBJ1-2; weak D call: TRBD1 (5 bases). This CDR3 spans 16 amino acids. Germline V CDR1 and CDR2: SEHNR, FQNEAQ (reference sequence). Trimming left V 4 bases short and J 4 bases short, with 19 bases between. The CDR3 loop reads CASSSRPGLRVYGYTF. The CDR3, as DNA: TGTGCCAGCAGCTCGAGGCCCGGCCTCAGGGTCTATGGCTACACCTTC.

The gene calls are TRBV6-5 and TRBJ1-6; D uncertain. V was pared by 5 bases and J by 18 bases, with 29 bases between. The CDR3 loop spans 16 amino acids. CDR1 is MNHEY, CDR2 SVGAGI, per germline. The CDR3: CASSHETRTLNSAPHF. Here the CDR3 DNA reads TGTGCCAGCAGTCACGAGACAAGGACCCTCAATTCTGCCCCCCACTTT.

This clonotype has only a few counts. The V gene is TRBV30, the J gene TRBJ2-4; D is uncertain. CDR1 and CDR2 from the germline V gene are GTSNPN and SVGIG (reference sequence). Trimming removed 5 bases from V and 5 bases from J, with 7 bases in between. The CDR3 runs to 11 residues. As DNA, the CDR3 is TGTGCCTGGGGCCAGGAAAACATTCAGTACTTC. Amino acids: CAWGQENIQYF. Drawing the rest from reference TRBV30 and TRBJ2-4, the complete variable domain is SQTIHQWPATLVQPVGSPLSLECTVEGTSNPNLYWYRQAAGRGLQLLFYSVGIGQISSEVPQNLSASRPQDRQFILSSKKLLLSDSGFYLCAWGQENIQYFGAGTRLSVL.

The chain links TRBV4-2 to TRBJ2-3, with TRBD2 matching 8 bases. Trimming removed 1 base from V and 3 bases from J; junction bases left unmatched: 6. Germline CDR1 LGHNA, CDR2 YNFKEQ. The CDR3 runs 16 residues. The CDR3 DNA follows: TGTGCCAGCAGCCAAGCGAGCGGGGGAAGGACAGATACGCAGTATTTT. Translating it yields CASSQASGGRTDTQYF.

Concerning this clonotype: At one boundary the junction diverges from the germline segment, which might be a read error. DNA of the CDR3: TGCGCCAGCAGTCAAGGACTAGCGGGAGTCTGGTTCTTC. It yields the protein CASSQGLAGVWFF. The genes are TRBV27 and TRBJ2-1, with 13 bases aligning to TRBD2. The germline V gene encodes CDR1 MNHEY and CDR2 SMNVEV (reference sequence). The CDR3 length is 13 residues.

CDR3 sequence (DNA): TGTGCCAGCGGTGCTAGCGGGTACAATGAGCAGTACTTC. Its translation is CASGASGYNEQYF. This rearrangement joins TRBV7-9 to TRBJ2-5; the match to TRBD2 covers 8 bases. Germline trimming cut 8 bases from V and 11 bases from J; bases unmatched to any gene: 13. CDR1 and CDR2 (germline): SEHNR, FQNEAQ (reference sequence). The CDR3 is 13 amino acids.

This clonotype was seen more than once but under ten times. The rearrangement uses TRBV2 and TRBJ2-1, with 9 positions matching TRBD1. The CDR3 covers 13 residues. Germline V gene data show CDR1 as SNHLY and CDR2 as FYNNEI. V was clipped by 9 bases and J by 6 bases; unmatched bases: 6. DNA for the CDR3: TGTGCCAGAGGGACAGGGCCCGTCAATGAGCAGTTCTTC. This sequence encodes CARGTGPVNEQFF.

The rearrangement links TRBV20-1 to TRBJ1-2; TRBD1 is a possible D gene (6 bases). The CDR3 has 15 residues. Germline lookup yields CDR1 DFQATT and CDR2 SNEGSKA (reference sequence). Trimming took off 4 bases at V and 0 bases at J, with 15 bases between the two ends. CDR3 in amino acids: CSAILQGSANYGYTF. The CDR3 DNA sequence: TGCAGTGCTATACTTCAGGGGTCAGCTAACTATGGCTACACCTTC.

For this clonotype: A much larger clone differs by one base, so this may be a read error. The chain uses TRBV21-1 and TRBJ2-7. TRBV21-1 is annotated as a pseudogene. This CDR3 has 12 amino acids. The CDR3 DNA is TGTGCCAGCAGCACGACCAAGCACGAGCAGTACTTC. It specifies CASSTTKHEQYF.

This chain links TRBV5-5 with TRBJ2-3, with TRBD1 matching over 7 bases. The CDR3 has 16 residues. With V trimmed by 2 bases and J by 2 bases, 8 bases remained unmatched. Germline CDR1 and CDR2: SGHKS and YYEKEE (reference sequence). The CDR3 reads CASSFVPGQPTDTQYF. Written as DNA, the CDR3 is TGTGCCAGCAGCTTTGTACCGGGACAGCCCACAGATACGCAGTATTTT.

The chain carries TRBV5-1 and TRBJ2-5, with D perhaps given as TRBD1 or TRBD2 (5 bases each). From germline, CDR1 is SGHRS and CDR2 YFSETQ. Trimming stripped 4 bases from V and 3 bases from J, with 16 bases between. The CDR3 has 15 amino acids. CDR3 sequence: CASSRWGSNEETQYF. In nucleotides, the CDR3 is TGCGCCAGCAGCCGGTGGGGGTCAAATGAAGAGACCCAGTACTTC.

This clonotype was seen a handful of times. V and J are TRBV20-1 and TRBJ2-7; the D is unclear. Germline V gene data show CDR1 as DFQATT and CDR2 as SNEGSKA (reference sequence). The CDR3 length is 9 residues. The CDR3 DNA is TGCAGGGACCTATACGAGCAGTACTTC. This sequence encodes CRDLYEQYF.